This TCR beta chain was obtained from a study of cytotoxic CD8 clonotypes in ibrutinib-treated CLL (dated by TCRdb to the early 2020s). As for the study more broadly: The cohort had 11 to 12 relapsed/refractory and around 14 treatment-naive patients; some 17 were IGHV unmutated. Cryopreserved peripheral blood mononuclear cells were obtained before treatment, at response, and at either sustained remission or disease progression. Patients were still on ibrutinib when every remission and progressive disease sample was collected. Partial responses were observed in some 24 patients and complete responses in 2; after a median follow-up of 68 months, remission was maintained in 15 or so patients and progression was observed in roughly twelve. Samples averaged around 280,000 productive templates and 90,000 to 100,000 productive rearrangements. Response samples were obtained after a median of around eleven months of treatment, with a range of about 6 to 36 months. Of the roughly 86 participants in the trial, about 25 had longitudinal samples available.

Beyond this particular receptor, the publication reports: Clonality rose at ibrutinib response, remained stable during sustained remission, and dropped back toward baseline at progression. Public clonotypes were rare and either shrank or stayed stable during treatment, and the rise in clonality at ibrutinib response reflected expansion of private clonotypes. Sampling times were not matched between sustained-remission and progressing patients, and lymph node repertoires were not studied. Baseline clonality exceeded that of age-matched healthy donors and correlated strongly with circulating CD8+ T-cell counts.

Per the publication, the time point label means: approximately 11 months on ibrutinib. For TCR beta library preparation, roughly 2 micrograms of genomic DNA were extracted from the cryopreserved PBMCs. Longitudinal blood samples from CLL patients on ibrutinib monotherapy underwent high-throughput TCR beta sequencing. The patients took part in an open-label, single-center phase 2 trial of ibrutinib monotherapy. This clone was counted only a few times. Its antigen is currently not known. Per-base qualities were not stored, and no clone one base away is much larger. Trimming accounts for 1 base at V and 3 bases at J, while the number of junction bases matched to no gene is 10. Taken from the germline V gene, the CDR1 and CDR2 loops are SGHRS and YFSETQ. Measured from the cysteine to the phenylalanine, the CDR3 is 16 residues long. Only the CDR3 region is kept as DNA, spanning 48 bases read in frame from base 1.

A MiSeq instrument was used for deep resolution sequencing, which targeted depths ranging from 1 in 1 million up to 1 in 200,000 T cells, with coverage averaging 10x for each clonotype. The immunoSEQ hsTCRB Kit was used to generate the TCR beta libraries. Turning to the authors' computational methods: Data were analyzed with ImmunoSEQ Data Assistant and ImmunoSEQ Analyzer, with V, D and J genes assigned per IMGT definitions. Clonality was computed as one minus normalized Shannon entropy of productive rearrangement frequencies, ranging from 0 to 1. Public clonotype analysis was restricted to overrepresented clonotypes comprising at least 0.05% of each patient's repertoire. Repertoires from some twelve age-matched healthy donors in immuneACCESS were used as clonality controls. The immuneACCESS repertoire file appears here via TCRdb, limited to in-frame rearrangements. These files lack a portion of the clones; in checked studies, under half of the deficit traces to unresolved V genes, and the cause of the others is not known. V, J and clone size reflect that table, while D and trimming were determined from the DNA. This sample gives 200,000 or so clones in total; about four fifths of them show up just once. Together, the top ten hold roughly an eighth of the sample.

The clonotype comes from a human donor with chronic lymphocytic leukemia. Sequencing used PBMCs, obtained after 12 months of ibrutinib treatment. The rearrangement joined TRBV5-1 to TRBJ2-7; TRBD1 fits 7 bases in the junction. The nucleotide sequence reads TGCGCCAGCAGCTTGTGGGGACAGTCCATTCTCTACGAGCAGTACTTC. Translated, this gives CASSLWGQSILYEQYF.